One sample yielded the 12 T cell receptor beta chains listed below, sequenced in a study of blood T cell repertoires in COVID-19 (TCRdb year 2020). To prepare the library, the immunoSEQ multiplex PCR assay was applied. The table was pulled from immuneACCESS by TCRdb, which kept in-frame rearrangements only. Such tables lose some clones; where checked, under half of the loss comes from unresolved V genes, and the rest has no known cause. Within this sample are approximately 63,000 clones, with around 86% of them counted one time only. The top ten hold 1% to 1.5% of the sample. Sequenced input: peripheral blood. These receptors were collected from a woman over 75 with acute or convalescent COVID-19.

The J gene is TRBJ2-5, the V gene TRBV27; D perhaps matches TRBD2 (6 bases). Trimming took 8 bases from V and 5 from J, leaving 15 bases between them. The germline CDR1 and CDR2 sequences are MNHEY and SMNVEV (reference sequence). The CDR3 has 13 amino acids. The CDR3 nucleotides are TGTGCCAGCCGTTGGGCCCGGGGGGAGACCCAGTACTTC. This encodes CASRWARGETQYF.

This chain connects TRBV10-3 to TRBJ1-2, with D tentatively TRBD1 (6 bases). The CDR3 contains 12 residues. Germline V gene lookup returns CDR1 ENHRY and CDR2 SYGVKD. The V end lost 6 bases, the J end lost 6 bases, and 11 bases lay between the germline ends. CDR3 loop: CAISLTGHGYTF. Written as DNA, the CDR3 is TGTGCCATCAGCCTCACAGGGCATGGCTACACCTTC.

This sequence joins TRBV7-3 and TRBJ2-3; 9 bases are shared with TRBD2. The CDR3 extends over 18 amino acids. V lost 1 base, J lost 0 bases, and 8 bases stayed unmatched. Germline V gene data show CDR1 as SGHTA and CDR2 as FQGTGA. The CDR3 loop is CASSLRSGGRISTDTQYF. CDR3 bases: TGTGCCAGCAGCTTAAGGAGCGGGGGGAGGATTAGCACAGATACGCAGTATTTT.

This clone was observed a single time. The chain uses TRBV6-6 and TRBJ1-1; 9 bases are a match to TRBD1. V lost 4 bases and J lost 0; bases outside the gene matches: 3. Germline-derived CDR1 and CDR2 are MNHNY and SVGAGI (reference sequence). This CDR3 contains 15 residues. The CDR3 DNA follows: TGTGCCAGCAGTTCTCGACAGGGGGTGAACACTGAAGCTTTCTTT. It codes for CASSSRQGVNTEAFF.

This clone appeared once. The chain couples TRBV5-6 to TRBJ2-1; maybe TRBD2 (5 bases). CDR1 and CDR2 from the germline V gene are SGHDT and YYEEEE. V lost 1 base, J lost 15 bases, and 11 bases lay in between. CDR3 length equals 11 residues. CDR3 in amino acids: CASSLRGNRFF. DNA of the CDR3: TGTGCCAGCAGCTTGCGGGGAAACCGGTTCTTC.

This sequence joins TRBV4-3 and TRBJ2-3; TRBD2 aligns across 13 bases. The CDR3 is 17 amino acids. Germline loops: CDR1 LGHNA, CDR2 YSLEER. The V and J ends lost 4 bases and 4 bases, in that order; junction bases with no gene match: 8. As DNA, the CDR3 is TGCGCCAGCAGCCCCGGACTAGCGGGGGAAGGCGCAGATACGCAGTATTTT. Translated: CASSPGLAGEGADTQYF.

The gene calls are TRBV7-2 and TRBJ2-2; 9 bases are a match to TRBD2. J lost 6 bases, V lost 4 bases, and 3 bases had no gene match. This CDR3 has 14 residues. Germline-derived CDR1 and CDR2 are SGHTA and FQGNSA. Here the CDR3 reads CASSSRTSAGELFF. The DNA of the CDR3 is TGTGCCAGCAGCTCGAGGACTAGCGCCGGGGAGCTGTTTTTT.

This chain joins TRBV27 and TRBJ1-3, with no clear D. Trimming removed 3 bases from V and 3 bases from J, with 6 bases in between. CDR3 length: 13 residues. Germline V gene lookup returns CDR1 MNHEY and CDR2 SMNVEV (reference sequence). For the CDR3, the DNA is TGTGCCAGCAGTTTTTTGCGTGGAAACACCATATATTTT. This gives the protein CASSFLRGNTIYF.

Here the CDR3 DNA reads TGTGCCAGCAGCTTGGGGGGGGGCTCCTACAATGAGCAGTTCTTC. Protein: CASSLGGGSYNEQFF. The rearrangement links TRBV7-2 to TRBJ2-1, with 7 positions matching TRBD2. The CDR3 consists of 15 residues. Germline trimming cut 3 bases from V and 0 bases from J; bases unmatched to any gene: 2. The germline CDR1 and CDR2 sequences are SGHTA and FQGNSA. Combining the CDR3 with reference TRBV7-2 and TRBJ2-1 gives the whole variable domain GAGVSQSPSNKVTEKGKDVELRCDPISGHTALYWYRQSLGQGLEFLIYFQGNSAPDKSGLPSDRFSAERTGGSVSTLTIQRTQQEDSAVYLCASSLGGGSYNEQFFGPGTRLTVL.

The rearrangement joins TRBV3-1 (or the pseudogene TRBV3-2) to TRBJ2-6; possible D gene TRBD2, 5 bases. This CDR3 has 15 amino acids. Germline loops: CDR1 LGHDT, CDR2 YNNKEL (reference sequence). V was cut by 2 bases and J by 2 bases, with 7 bases left in between. CDR3: CASSQRGAGANVLTF. CDR3 nucleotide sequence: TGTGCCAGCAGCCAACGGGGAGCTGGGGCCAACGTCCTGACTTTC.

This rearrangement joins TRBV7-3 to TRBJ2-3, with D unclear. Germline CDR1 SGHTA, CDR2 FQGTGA. V was clipped by 4 bases and J by 3 bases, with 5 bases between them. This CDR3 contains 12 residues. For the CDR3, the DNA is TGTGCCAGCAGCTCTTTAACAGATACGCAGTATTTT. Residues: CASSSLTDTQYF.

The chain recombines TRBV30 with TRBJ1-2; TRBD1 aligns across 9 bases. Germline CDR1 reads GTSNPN; CDR2 reads SVGIG (reference sequence). The CDR3 runs 14 residues. J lost 4 bases, V lost 3 bases, and 6 bases had no gene match. This CDR3 reads CAWRKGTGSYGYTF. In nucleotides, the CDR3 is TGTGCCTGGAGGAAAGGGACAGGGAGCTATGGCTACACCTTC.